The clone carrying this T cell receptor beta chain has more than one count but fewer than ten. Antigen: not known. These data are taken from a study of beta chain features in type 1 diabetes. The overall study: Examination of sorted cells across all samples involved over 95 million cells.

The ends lost 4 bases at V and 2 bases at J; junction bases unmatched: 7. The germline CDR1 and CDR2 sequences are SGHDN and FVKESK. This CDR3 comprises 17 residues. Every isolated RNA sample was fully reverse transcribed, so sequencing captured expressed TCRB transcripts. The data were produced by immunoSEQ multiplex PCR, yet TCRdb's version contains in-frame clones alone and is incomplete. The sample records hundreds of thousands of clones, 9.5% to 13% being singletons. General study results and limits: Across all four CD4+ subsets, people with type 1 diabetes showed modestly shorter TCRB CDR3s.

The receptor comes from a young man with type 1 diabetes. The sequencing sample was made of naive CD4+ T cells from blood. The chain combines TRBV14 with TRBJ2-4; TRBD1 agrees at 11 bases. The CDR3 DNA is TGTGCCAGCAGCCTAAGGGGGACAGGGGGACCCAAAAACATTCAGTACTTC. Protein: CASSLRGTGGPKNIQYF.